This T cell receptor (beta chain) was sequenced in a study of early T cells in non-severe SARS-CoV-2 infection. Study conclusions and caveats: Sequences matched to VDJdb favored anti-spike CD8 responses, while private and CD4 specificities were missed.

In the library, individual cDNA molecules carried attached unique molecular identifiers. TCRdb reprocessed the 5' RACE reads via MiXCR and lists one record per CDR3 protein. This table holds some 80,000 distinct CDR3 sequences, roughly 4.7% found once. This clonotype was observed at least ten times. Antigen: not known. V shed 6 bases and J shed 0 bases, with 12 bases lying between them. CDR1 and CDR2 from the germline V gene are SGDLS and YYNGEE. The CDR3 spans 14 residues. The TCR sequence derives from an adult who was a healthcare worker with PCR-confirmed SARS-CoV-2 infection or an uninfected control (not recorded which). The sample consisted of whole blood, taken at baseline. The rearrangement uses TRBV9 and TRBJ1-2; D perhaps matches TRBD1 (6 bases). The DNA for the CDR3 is TGTGCCAGCACCGACAGGTCTACTAACTATGGCTACACCTTC. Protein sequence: CASTDRSTNYGYTF. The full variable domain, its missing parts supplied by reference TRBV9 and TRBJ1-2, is DSGVTQTPKHLITATGQRVTLRCSPRSGDLSVYWYQQSLDQGLQFLIQYYNGEERAKGNILERFSAQQFPDLHSELNLSSLELGDSALYFCASTDRSTNYGYTFGSGTRLTVV.